The 21 T cell receptor beta chains reported below all come from one sample, sequenced in a study of cytomegalovirus exposure and HLA in healthy donors. Method: immunoSEQ multiplex PCR; TCRdb's copy keeps in-frame clones and lacks some. The sample has roughly 130,000 clones, 88% seen once. The sample taken for sequencing was PBMCs. The receptors come from a man aged 30 to 39 in good health and CMV-seronegative.

J is TRBJ1-1 and V is TRBV7-9, with D possibly matching TRBD1 (5 bases). CDR1 is SEHNR, CDR2 FQNEAQ, per germline (reference sequence). V gave up 3 bases and J gave up 0 bases, with 11 bases separating them. The CDR3 extends over 15 amino acids. The CDR3 nucleotides are TGTGCCAGCAGCTTTTTAGACAGCCTGAACACTGAAGCTTTCTTT. Translation: CASSFLDSLNTEAFF.

This chain joins TRBV5-4 and TRBJ2-6; 7 bases match TRBD1. The CDR3 runs to 19 residues. J was trimmed by 4 bases and V by 4 bases; bases with no gene match: 17. CDR1 is SGHNT, CDR2 YYREEE, per germline (reference sequence). The CDR3, as DNA: TGTGCCAGCAGCCCCCTACAGGGGAGAGGGATCCCCGGGGCCAACGTCCTGACTTTC. It translates to CASSPLQGRGIPGANVLTF.

This clone was observed a single time. The V and J genes are TRBV7-2 and TRBJ2-2; 8 positions match TRBD2. This CDR3 has 18 residues. The V gene end was trimmed by 3 bases and the J gene end by 3 bases; junction bases not matched to a gene: 12. The germline V gene encodes CDR1 SGHTA and CDR2 FQGNSA. In DNA form, the CDR3 reads TGTGCCAGCAGCTTTTCGGGAGGGGGAGAGGGAGACACCGGGGAGCTGTTTTTT. Protein sequence: CASSFSGGGEGDTGELFF.

The rearrangement joins TRBV15 to TRBJ1-1, with TRBD1 as a possible D gene (6 bases). Germline-derived CDR1 and CDR2 are LNHNV and YYDKDF (reference sequence). V was clipped by 4 bases and J by 3 bases, with 12 bases between them. The CDR3 has 14 amino acids. This CDR3 is CATSTGVLYTEAFF. As DNA, the CDR3 is TGTGCCACCAGCACAGGGGTACTGTACACTGAAGCTTTCTTT.

This clone was observed a single time. V is TRBV6-1 and J is TRBJ2-5; the match to TRBD1 covers 9 bases. V was pared by 5 bases and J by 2 bases, with 6 bases of the junction left unmatched. There are 15 residues in the CDR3. Germline V gene data show CDR1 as MNHNS and CDR2 as SASEGT. The CDR3 DNA reads TGTGCCAGCAGTCCCGGGACAGGGATGCAAGAGACCCAGTACTTC. Translation gives CASSPGTGMQETQYF.

The V gene is TRBV5-1, the J gene TRBJ1-2, with 8 bases that match TRBD1. Germline V CDR1 and CDR2: SGHRS, YFSETQ. V lost 5 bases and J lost 7; bases outside the gene matches: 7. The CDR3 has 13 residues. In nucleotides, the CDR3 is TGCGCCAGCAGTGACGGGACAGGCTCTGGCTACACCTTC. It translates to CASSDGTGSGYTF.

This rearrangement joins TRBV7-9 to TRBJ2-7; D perhaps matches TRBD2 (5 bases). From germline, CDR1 is SEHNR and CDR2 FQNEAQ (reference sequence). The CDR3 length is 14 residues. V was clipped by 6 bases and J by 3 bases, with 15 bases between them. The CDR3 spells CASRSDAGGYEQYF. CDR3 bases: TGTGCCAGCAGATCAGACGCGGGTGGCTACGAGCAGTACTTC.

The J gene is TRBJ2-1, the V gene TRBV15; D is undetermined. The germline V and J ends were trimmed by 1 base and 0 bases, with 7 bases remaining between them. Per the germline V gene, CDR1 is LNHNV and CDR2 is YYDKDF (reference sequence). The CDR3 runs 15 residues. The CDR3 nucleotides are TGTGCCACCAGCAGAGCCAGGCTCTCCTACAATGAGCAGTTCTTC. Translating it yields CATSRARLSYNEQFF.

This clone was seen more than once but under ten times. CDR3 sequence: CASSDRGQTDTQYF. CDR3 nucleotides: TGTGCCAGCAGTGACAGGGGTCAAACAGATACGCAGTATTTT. V and J are TRBV6-4 and TRBJ2-3; D perhaps matches TRBD1 (5 bases). The CDR3 is 14 amino acids. V was shortened by 2 bases and J by 3 bases, with 9 bases between the two germline ends. Germline V gene sequence: CDR1 MRHNA, CDR2 SNTAGT.

V gene TRBV10-3 combines with J gene TRBJ1-3, with TRBD1 as a possible D gene (6 bases). This CDR3 is 13 amino acids long. Trimming shortened V by 11 bases and J by 0 bases, and 11 bases separated the two germline ends. Germline V lookup: CDR1 ENHRY, CDR2 SYGVKD. The CDR3 DNA is TGTGCCGTTAAGGGGGACTCTGGAAACACCATATATTTT. It translates to CAVKGDSGNTIYF.

The rearrangement joins TRBV27 to TRBJ1-3, with D tentatively TRBD1 (6 bases). Trimming left V 5 bases short and J 4 bases short, with 12 bases between. The CDR3 is made up of 14 amino acids. CDR1 is MNHEY, CDR2 SMNVEV, per germline (reference sequence). CDR3 nucleotides: TGTGCCAGCAGTCTACAGGGTGTCGGAAACACCATATATTTT. Its protein product is CASSLQGVGNTIYF.

The CDR3 DNA is TGTGCCAGCTCACTACAGGGGGCCGACACCGGGGAGCTGTTTTTT. This translates into CASSLQGADTGELFF. This chain connects TRBV18 to TRBJ2-2; 9 bases line up with TRBD1. V dropped 4 bases and J dropped 3; count of bases not matched to a gene: 3. Germline lookup yields CDR1 KGHSH and CDR2 LQKENI. The CDR3 sequence is 15 residues long.

V gene TRBV4-3 combines with J gene TRBJ2-7; D might be TRBD1 (6 bases). This CDR3 has 17 amino acids. V dropped 0 bases and J dropped 0 bases, with 15 bases sitting between them. Germline values: CDR1 LGHNA, CDR2 YSLEER. The CDR3 sequence is CASSQDRQGPSSYEQYF. DNA for the CDR3: TGCGCCAGCAGCCAAGATCGTCAGGGGCCTTCCTCCTACGAGCAGTACTTC.

This clone has a single count. V gene TRBV6-5 combines with J gene TRBJ1-2; 8 bases are shared with TRBD1. Germline V gene data show CDR1 as MNHEY and CDR2 as SVGAGI. This CDR3 spans 16 amino acids. The V and J ends lost 0 bases and 4 bases, in that order; junction bases with no gene match: 7. CDR3 sequence (DNA): TGTGCCAGCAGTTACTCGGGAACAGGGGGTACCTATGGCTACACCTTC. This encodes CASSYSGTGGTYGYTF.

V is TRBV2 and J is TRBJ1-1; 7 bases agree with TRBD1. The CDR3 contains 13 residues. CDR1 and CDR2 from the germline V gene are SNHLY and FYNNEI. V lost 5 bases to trimming and J lost 8 bases; unmatched junction nucleotides: 8. The CDR3 protein is CASSSRQGQEAFF. CDR3 DNA: TGTGCCAGCAGTTCTCGACAGGGCCAAGAAGCTTTCTTT.

The J gene is TRBJ2-1, the V gene TRBV5-6; 9 positions agree with TRBD1. This CDR3 is built from 18 residues. V lost 7 bases to trimming and J lost 3 bases; unmatched junction nucleotides: 17. CDR1 SGHDT and CDR2 YYEEEE come from the germline V gene. As DNA, the CDR3 is TGTGCCAGCGGCGGGACAGGGACAAAAATGCGAGACTACAATGAGCAGTTCTTC. Amino acids: CASGGTGTKMRDYNEQFF. The full variable domain, in which reference TRBV5-6 and TRBJ2-1 provide the parts outside the CDR3, is DAGVTQSPTHLIKTRGQQVTLRCSPKSGHDTVSWYQQALGQGPQFIFQYYEEEERQRGNFPDRFSGHQFPNYSSELNVNALLLGDSALYLCASGGTGTKMRDYNEQFFGPGTRLTVL.

This chain connects TRBV7-3 to TRBJ2-3; a possible D gene is TRBD2 (5 bases). Trimming removed 5 bases from V and 2 bases from J, with 17 bases in between. CDR3 length equals 16 residues. Germline-derived CDR1 and CDR2 are SGHTA and FQGTGA. Here the CDR3 reads CASSAGLQPVTDTQYF. The CDR3 DNA sequence: TGTGCCAGCAGCGCCGGACTGCAACCCGTCACAGATACGCAGTATTTT.

This sequence joins TRBV5-6 and TRBJ2-1; TRBD2 is a possible D gene (6 bases). Germline V gene sequence: CDR1 SGHDT, CDR2 YYEEEE. V lost 0 bases to trimming and J lost 2 bases, with 9 bases between them. The CDR3 runs to 15 residues. Here the CDR3 DNA reads TGTGCCAGCAGCTTGGGGTGGGAGGCCTACAATGAGCAGTTCTTC. This sequence encodes CASSLGWEAYNEQFF.

The CDR3 bases are TGCGCCAGCAGCTTTGAGGCGGGAGTGTACAATGAGCAGTTCTTC. Its translation is CASSFEAGVYNEQFF. The rearrangement uses TRBV5-1 and TRBJ2-1; 7 bases map to TRBD2. The ends lost 2 bases at V and 4 bases at J; junction bases unmatched: 6. This CDR3 has 15 residues. Germline V gives CDR1 SGHRS, CDR2 YFSETQ.

Turning to this clone: The sample has other DNA sequences that encode this CDR3 too. This chain links TRBV9 with TRBJ2-3, with 12 bases that match TRBD2. J lost 2 bases, V lost 3 bases, and 4 bases had no gene match. The CDR3 has 16 amino acids. Germline V lookup: CDR1 SGDLS, CDR2 YYNGEE. CDR3 sequence reads: CASSGGTSGLTDTQYF. The DNA of the CDR3 is TGTGCCAGCAGCGGAGGGACTAGCGGGCTCACAGATACGCAGTATTTT.

J is TRBJ2-1 and V is TRBV6-1, with unresolved D. In germline, CDR1 is MNHNS, CDR2 SASEGT. V was pared by 8 bases and J by 7 bases, with 15 bases between. The CDR3 has 13 amino acids. The DNA for the CDR3 is TGTGCCAGCTGGGCAGGCGTATCGAATGAGCAGTTCTTC. This codes for CASWAGVSNEQFF.